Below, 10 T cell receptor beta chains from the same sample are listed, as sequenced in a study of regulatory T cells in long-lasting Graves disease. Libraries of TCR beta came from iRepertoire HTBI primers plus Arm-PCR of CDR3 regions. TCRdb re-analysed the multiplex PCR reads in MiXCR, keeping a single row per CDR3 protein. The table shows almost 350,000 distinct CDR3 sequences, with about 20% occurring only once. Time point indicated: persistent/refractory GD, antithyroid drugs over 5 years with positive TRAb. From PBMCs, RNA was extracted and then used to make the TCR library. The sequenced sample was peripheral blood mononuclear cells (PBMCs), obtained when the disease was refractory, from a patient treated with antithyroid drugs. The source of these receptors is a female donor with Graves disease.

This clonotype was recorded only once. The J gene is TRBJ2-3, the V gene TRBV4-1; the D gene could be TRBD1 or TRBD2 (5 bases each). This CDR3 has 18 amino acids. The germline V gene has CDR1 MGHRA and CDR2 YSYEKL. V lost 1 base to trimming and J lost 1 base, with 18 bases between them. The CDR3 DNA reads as TGCGCCAGCAGCCAAGGAGCCCTCAGGGCAGCGGGCACAGATACGCAGTATTTT. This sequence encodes CASSQGALRAAGTDTQYF.

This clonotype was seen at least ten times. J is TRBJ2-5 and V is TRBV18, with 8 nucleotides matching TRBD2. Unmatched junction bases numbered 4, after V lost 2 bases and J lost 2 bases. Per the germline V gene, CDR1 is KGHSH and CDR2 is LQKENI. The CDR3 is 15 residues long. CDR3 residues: CASSPLAGGQETQYF. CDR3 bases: TGTGCCAGCTCACCATTGGCGGGGGGACAAGAGACCCAGTACTTC. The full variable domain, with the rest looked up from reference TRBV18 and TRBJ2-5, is NAGVMQNPRHLVRRRGQEARLRCSPMKGHSHVYWYRQLPEEGLKFMVYLQKENIIDESGMPKERFSAEFPKEGPSILRIQQVVRGDSAAYFCASSPLAGGQETQYFGPGTRLLVL.

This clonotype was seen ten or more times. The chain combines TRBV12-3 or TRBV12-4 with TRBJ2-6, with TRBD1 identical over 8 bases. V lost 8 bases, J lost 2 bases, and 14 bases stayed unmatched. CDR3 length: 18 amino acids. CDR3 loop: CASSISAGGHPGANVLTF. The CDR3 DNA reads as TGTGCCAGCTCCATAAGCGCAGGGGGCCACCCTGGGGCCAACGTCCTGACTTTC.

The CDR3 sequence is CASSGGVSNQPQHF. CDR3 nucleotides: TGTGCCAGTAGTGGGGGGGTTAGCAATCAGCCCCAGCATTTT. The chain combines TRBV19 with TRBJ1-5, with D perhaps matching TRBD1 (5 bases). Trimming stripped 5 bases from V and 0 bases from J, with 8 bases between. Germline CDR1 is LNHDA and CDR2 is SQIVND (reference sequence). The CDR3 consists of 14 residues.

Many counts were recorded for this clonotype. In DNA, the CDR3 is TGCAGCGTTGAAGATGAGAGGGGGGTCGGGACCCAGTACTTC. It encodes CSVEDERGVGTQYF. V is TRBV29-1 and J is TRBJ2-5, with D perhaps given as TRBD1 or TRBD2 (6 bases each). Trimming cost V 0 bases and J 7 bases, with 15 bases left between them. Germline CDR1 is SQVTM and CDR2 is ANQGSEA. This CDR3 has 14 amino acids.

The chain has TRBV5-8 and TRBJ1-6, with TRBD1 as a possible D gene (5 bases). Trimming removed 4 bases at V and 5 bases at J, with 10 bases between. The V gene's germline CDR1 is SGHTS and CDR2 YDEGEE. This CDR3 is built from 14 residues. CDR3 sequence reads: CASSRQRNNSPLHF. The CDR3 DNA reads TGTGCCAGCAGCCGACAGCGGAATAATTCACCCCTCCACTTT.

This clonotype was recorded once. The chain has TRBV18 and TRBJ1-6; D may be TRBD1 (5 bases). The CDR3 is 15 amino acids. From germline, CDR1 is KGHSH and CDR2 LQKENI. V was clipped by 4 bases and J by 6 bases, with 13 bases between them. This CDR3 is CASSREGTSNSPLHF. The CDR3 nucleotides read TGTGCCAGCTCACGAGAAGGGACGTCTAATTCACCCCTCCACTTT. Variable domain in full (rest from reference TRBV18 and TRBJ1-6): NAGVMQNPRHLVRRRGQEARLRCSPMKGHSHVYWYRQLPEEGLKFMVYLQKENIIDESGMPKERFSAEFPKEGPSILRIQQVVRGDSAAYFCASSREGTSNSPLHFGNGTRLTVT.

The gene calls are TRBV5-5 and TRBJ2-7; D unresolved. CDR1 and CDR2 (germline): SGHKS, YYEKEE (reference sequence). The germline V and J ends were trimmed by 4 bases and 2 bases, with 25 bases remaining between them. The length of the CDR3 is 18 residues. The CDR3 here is CASSPSNPRTSRAYEQYF. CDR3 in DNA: TGTGCCAGCAGCCCATCAAACCCCCGGACCTCCCGAGCCTACGAGCAGTACTTC.

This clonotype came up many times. CDR3 bases: TGTGCCAGCAGTTACCTGGAAGGGAAGCAGTACTTC. Its translation is CASSYLEGKQYF. The chain joins TRBV6-2 or TRBV6-3 to TRBJ2-7, with D unresolved. Germline CDR1 reads MNHEY; CDR2 reads SVGEGT. Trimming cost V 2 bases and J 8 bases, with 10 bases left between them. The CDR3 is made up of 12 amino acids.

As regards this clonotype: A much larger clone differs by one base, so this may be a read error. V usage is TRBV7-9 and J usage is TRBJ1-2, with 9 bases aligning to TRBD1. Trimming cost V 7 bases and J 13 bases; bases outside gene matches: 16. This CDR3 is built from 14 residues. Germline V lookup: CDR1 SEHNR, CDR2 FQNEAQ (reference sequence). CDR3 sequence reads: CASNSLPGQGPLTF. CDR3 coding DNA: TGTGCCAGCAACTCCCTACCGGGACAGGGTCCGCTCACCTTC.